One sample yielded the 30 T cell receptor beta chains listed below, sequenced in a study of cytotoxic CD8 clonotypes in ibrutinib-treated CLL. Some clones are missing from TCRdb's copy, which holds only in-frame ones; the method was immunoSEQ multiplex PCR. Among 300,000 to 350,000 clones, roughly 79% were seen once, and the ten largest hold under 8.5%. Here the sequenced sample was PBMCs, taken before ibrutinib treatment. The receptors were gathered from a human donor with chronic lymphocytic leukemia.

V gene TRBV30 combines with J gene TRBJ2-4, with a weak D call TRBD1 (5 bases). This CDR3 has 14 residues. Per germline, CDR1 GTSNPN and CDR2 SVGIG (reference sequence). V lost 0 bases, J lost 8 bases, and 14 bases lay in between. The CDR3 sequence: CAWSVGQGADIQYF. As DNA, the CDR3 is TGTGCCTGGAGTGTAGGGCAGGGCGCAGACATTCAGTACTTC.

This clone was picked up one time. The DNA of the CDR3 is TGTGCCAGCAGCGTATTAGGACTGCCCAATGAGCAGTTCTTC. Protein: CASSVLGLPNEQFF. The chain uses TRBV9 and TRBJ2-1; D is possibly TRBD2 (5 bases). Trimming took 1 base from V and 6 from J, leaving 11 bases between them. The CDR3 is made up of 14 amino acids. Germline assignment: CDR1 SGDLS and CDR2 YYNGEE.

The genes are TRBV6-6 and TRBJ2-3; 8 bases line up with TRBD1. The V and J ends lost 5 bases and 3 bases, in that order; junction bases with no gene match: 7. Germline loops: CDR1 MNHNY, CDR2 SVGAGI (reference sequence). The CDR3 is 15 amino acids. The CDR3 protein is CASSPLDRATDTQYF. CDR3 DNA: TGTGCCAGCAGTCCCCTGGACAGGGCGACAGATACGCAGTATTTT.

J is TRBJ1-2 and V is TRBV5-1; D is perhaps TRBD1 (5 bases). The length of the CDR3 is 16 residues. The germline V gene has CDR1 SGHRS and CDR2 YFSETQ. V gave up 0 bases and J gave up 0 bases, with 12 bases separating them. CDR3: CASSLGPGPANYGYTF. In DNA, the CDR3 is TGCGCCAGCAGCTTGGGACCGGGACCAGCTAACTATGGCTACACCTTC.

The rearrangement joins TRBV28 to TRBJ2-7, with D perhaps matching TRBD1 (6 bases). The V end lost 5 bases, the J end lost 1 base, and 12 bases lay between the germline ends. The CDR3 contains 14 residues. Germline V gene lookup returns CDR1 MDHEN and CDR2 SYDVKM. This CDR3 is CASSGTGFSYEQYF. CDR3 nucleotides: TGTGCCAGCAGTGGAACAGGGTTTTCCTACGAGCAGTACTTC. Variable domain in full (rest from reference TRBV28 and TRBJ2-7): DVKVTQSSRYLVKRTGEKVFLECVQDMDHENMFWYRQDPGLGLRLIYFSYDVKMKEKGDIPEGYSVSREKKERFSLILESASTNQTSMYLCASSGTGFSYEQYFGPGTRLTVT.

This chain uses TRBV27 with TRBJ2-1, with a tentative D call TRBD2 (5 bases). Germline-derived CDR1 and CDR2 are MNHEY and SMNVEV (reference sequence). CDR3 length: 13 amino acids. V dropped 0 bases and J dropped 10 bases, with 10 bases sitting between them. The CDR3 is CASSLSSGIEQFF. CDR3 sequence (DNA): TGTGCCAGCAGTTTATCGTCCGGGATCGAGCAGTTCTTC.

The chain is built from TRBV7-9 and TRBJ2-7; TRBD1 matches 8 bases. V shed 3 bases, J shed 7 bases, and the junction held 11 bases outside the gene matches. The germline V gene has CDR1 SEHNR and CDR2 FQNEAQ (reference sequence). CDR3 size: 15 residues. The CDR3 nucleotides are TGTGCCAGCAGCTTTTGGGGTCAGGGGGCAGGGGAGCAGTACTTC. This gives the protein CASSFWGQGAGEQYF.

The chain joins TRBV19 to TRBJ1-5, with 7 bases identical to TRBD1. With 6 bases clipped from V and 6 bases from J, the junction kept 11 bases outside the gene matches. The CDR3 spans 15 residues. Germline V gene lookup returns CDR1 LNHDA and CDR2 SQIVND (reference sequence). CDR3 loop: CASRPQGRNGQPQHF. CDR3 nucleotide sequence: TGTGCCAGTAGGCCACAGGGGCGGAACGGTCAGCCCCAGCATTTT.

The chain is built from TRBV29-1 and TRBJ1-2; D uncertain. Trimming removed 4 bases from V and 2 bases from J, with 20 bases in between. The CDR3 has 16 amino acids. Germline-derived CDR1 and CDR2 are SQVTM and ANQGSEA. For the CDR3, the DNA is TGCAGCGTTGCCAGCGTTGGCGGATTATCGAACTATGGCTACACCTTC. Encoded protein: CSVASVGGLSNYGYTF.

In nucleotides, the CDR3 is TGCGCCAGCAGCTTTTCTGGGGGCCCCGGGTGGAACACTGAAGCTTTCTTT. Translated, it gives CASSFSGGPGWNTEAFF. This rearrangement joins TRBV5-1 to TRBJ1-1; D is perhaps TRBD1 (6 bases). Trimming stripped 2 bases from V and 1 base from J, with 18 bases between. CDR1 is SGHRS, CDR2 YFSETQ, per germline. This CDR3 has 17 amino acids.

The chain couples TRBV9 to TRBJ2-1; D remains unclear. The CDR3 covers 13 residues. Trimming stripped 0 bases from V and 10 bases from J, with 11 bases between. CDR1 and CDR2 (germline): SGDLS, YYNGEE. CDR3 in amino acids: CASSVDARGEQFF. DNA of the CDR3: TGTGCCAGCAGCGTAGACGCCCGTGGGGAGCAGTTCTTC.

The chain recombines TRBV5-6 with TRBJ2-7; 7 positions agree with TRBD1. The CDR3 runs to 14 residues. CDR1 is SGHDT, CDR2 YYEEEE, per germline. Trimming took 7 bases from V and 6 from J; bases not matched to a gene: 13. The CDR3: CASGKRQGLSEQYF. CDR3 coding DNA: TGTGCCAGCGGTAAACGACAGGGTCTCTCCGAGCAGTACTTC. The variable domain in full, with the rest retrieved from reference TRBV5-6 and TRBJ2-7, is DAGVTQSPTHLIKTRGQQVTLRCSPKSGHDTVSWYQQALGQGPQFIFQYYEEEERQRGNFPDRFSGHQFPNYSSELNVNALLLGDSALYLCASGKRQGLSEQYFGPGTRLTVT.

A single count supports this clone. CDR3 protein: CSVGTGGREKLFF. Here the CDR3 DNA reads TGCAGCGTGGGGACAGGGGGTCGGGAAAAACTGTTTTTT. V and J are TRBV29-1 and TRBJ1-4, with TRBD1 matching over 11 bases. Germline V gene sequence: CDR1 SQVTM, CDR2 ANQGSEA. With 6 bases clipped from V and 8 bases from J, the junction kept 5 bases outside the gene matches. CDR3 size: 13 residues.

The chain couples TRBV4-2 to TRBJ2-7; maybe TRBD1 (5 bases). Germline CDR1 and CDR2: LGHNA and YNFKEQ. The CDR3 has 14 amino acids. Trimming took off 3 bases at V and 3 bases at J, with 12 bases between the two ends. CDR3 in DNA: TGTGCCAGCAGCCAGATACAGGAACGCTACGAGCAGTACTTC. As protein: CASSQIQERYEQYF.

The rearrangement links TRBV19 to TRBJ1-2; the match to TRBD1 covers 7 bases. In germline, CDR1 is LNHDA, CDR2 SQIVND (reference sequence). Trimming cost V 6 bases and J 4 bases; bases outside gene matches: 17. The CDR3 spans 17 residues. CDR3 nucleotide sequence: TGTGCCAGTAGCCCCCGGGACAGAGGCTTACCTGGCTATGGCTACACCTTC. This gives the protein CASSPRDRGLPGYGYTF.

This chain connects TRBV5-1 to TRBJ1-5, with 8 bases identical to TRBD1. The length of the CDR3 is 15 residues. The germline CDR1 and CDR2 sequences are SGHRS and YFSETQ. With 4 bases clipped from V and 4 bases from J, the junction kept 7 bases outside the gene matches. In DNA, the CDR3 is TGCGCCAGCAGCAAACGGACAGGGAAGAATCAGCCCCAGCATTTT. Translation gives CASSKRTGKNQPQHF.

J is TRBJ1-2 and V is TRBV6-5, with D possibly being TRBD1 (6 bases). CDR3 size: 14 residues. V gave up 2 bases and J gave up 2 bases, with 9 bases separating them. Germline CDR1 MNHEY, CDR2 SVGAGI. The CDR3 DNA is TGTGCCAGCAGTTACCGCCAGGGGAACTATGGCTACACCTTC. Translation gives CASSYRQGNYGYTF.

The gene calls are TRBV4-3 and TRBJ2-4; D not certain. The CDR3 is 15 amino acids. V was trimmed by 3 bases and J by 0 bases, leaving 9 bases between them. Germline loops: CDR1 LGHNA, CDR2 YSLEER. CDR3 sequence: CASSHETVAKNIQYF. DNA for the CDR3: TGCGCCAGCAGCCACGAAACAGTAGCCAAAAACATTCAGTACTTC.

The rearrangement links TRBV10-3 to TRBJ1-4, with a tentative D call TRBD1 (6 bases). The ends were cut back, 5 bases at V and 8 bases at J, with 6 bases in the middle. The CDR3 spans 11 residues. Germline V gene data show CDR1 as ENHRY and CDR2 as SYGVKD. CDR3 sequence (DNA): TGTGCCATCAGTACAGGGGAAAAACTGTTTTTT. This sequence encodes CAISTGEKLFF.

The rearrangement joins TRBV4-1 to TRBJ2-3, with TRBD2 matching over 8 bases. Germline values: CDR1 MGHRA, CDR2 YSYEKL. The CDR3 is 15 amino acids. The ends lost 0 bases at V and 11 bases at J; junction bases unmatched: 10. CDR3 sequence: CASSQDFGSGSEQYF. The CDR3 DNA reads TGCGCCAGCAGCCAAGATTTCGGAAGCGGGAGCGAGCAGTATTTT.

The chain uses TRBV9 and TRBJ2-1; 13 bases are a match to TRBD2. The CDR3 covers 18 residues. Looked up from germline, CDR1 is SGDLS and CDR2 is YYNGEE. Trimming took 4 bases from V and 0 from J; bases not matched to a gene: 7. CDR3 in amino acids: CASSSRWTSGSSYNEQFF. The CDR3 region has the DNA TGTGCCAGCAGCTCACGTTGGACTAGCGGGAGCTCCTACAATGAGCAGTTCTTC. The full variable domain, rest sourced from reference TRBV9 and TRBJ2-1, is DSGVTQTPKHLITATGQRVTLRCSPRSGDLSVYWYQQSLDQGLQFLIQYYNGEERAKGNILERFSAQQFPDLHSELNLSSLELGDSALYFCASSSRWTSGSSYNEQFFGPGTRLTVL.

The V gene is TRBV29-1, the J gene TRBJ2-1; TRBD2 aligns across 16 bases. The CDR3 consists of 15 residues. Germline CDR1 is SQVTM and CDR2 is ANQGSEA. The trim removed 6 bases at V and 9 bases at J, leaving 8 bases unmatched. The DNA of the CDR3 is TGCAGCGTAACCGGGACTAGCGGGAGGGCCGGTGAGCAGTTCTTC. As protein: CSVTGTSGRAGEQFF.

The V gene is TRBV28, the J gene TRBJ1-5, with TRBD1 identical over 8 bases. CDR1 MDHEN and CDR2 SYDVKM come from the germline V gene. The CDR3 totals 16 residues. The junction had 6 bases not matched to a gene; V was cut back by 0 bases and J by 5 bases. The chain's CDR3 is CASSLWQGARDQPQHF. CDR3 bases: TGTGCCAGCAGTTTATGGCAGGGGGCGAGGGATCAGCCCCAGCATTTT.

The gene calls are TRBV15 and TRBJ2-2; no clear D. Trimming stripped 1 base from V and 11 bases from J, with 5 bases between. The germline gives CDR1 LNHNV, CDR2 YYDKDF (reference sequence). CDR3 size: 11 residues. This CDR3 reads CATSRGGELFF. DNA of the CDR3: TGTGCCACCAGCAGAGGGGGAGAGCTGTTTTTT.

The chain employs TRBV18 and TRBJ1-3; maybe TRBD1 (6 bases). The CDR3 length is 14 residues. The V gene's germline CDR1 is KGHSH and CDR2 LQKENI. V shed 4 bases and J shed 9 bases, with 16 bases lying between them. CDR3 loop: CASSRDRQDGTIYF. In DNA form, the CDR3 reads TGTGCCAGCTCACGAGACAGGCAGGACGGCACCATATATTTT.

The CDR3 here is CASRMTGDYEQYF. CDR3 DNA: TGTGCCAGCAGGATGACAGGGGACTACGAGCAGTACTTC. V usage is TRBV28 and J usage is TRBJ2-7; 8 nucleotides line up with TRBD1. This CDR3 comprises 13 residues. J lost 3 bases, V lost 6 bases, and 4 bases had no gene match. Germline V gene sequence: CDR1 MDHEN, CDR2 SYDVKM.

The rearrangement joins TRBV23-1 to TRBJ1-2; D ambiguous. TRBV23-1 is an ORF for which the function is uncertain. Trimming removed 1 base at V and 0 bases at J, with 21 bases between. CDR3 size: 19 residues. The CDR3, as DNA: TGCGCCAGCAGTCAATGCCAACTGAGGGCTGGTATTCCTAACTATGGCTACACCTTC. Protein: CASSQCQLRAGIPNYGYTF.

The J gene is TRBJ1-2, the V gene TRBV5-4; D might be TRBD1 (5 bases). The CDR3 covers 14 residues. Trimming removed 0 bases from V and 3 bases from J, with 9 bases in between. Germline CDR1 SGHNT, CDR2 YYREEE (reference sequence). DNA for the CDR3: TGTGCCAGCAGCTTGGGGGCCAGGGACTATGGCTACACCTTC. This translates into CASSLGARDYGYTF.

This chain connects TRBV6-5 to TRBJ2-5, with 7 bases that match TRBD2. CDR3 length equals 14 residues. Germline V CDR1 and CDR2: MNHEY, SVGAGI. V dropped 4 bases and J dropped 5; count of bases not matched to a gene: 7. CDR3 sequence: CASSFSLATETQYF. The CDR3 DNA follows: TGTGCCAGCAGTTTTTCACTAGCGACGGAGACCCAGTACTTC.

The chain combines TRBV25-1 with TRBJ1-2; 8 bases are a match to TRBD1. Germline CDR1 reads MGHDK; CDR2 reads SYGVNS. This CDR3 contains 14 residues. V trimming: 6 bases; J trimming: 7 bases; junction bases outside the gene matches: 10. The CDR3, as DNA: TGTGCCAGCAGCCACCGGACAGGGCTTGGTGGCTACACCTTC. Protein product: CASSHRTGLGGYTF.